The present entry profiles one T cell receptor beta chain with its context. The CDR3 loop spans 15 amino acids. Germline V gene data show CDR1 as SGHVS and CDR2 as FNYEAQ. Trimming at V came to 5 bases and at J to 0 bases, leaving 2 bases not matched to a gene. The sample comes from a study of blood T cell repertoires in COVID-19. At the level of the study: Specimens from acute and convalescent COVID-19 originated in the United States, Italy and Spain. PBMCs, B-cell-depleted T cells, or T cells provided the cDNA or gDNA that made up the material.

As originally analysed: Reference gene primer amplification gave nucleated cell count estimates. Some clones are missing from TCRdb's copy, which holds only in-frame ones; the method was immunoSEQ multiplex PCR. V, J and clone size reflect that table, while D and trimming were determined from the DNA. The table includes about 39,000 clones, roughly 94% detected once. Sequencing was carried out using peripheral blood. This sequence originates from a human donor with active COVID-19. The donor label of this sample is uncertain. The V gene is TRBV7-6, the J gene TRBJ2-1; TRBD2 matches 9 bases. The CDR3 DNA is TGTGCCAGCAGCCCTAGCGGGATCTCCTACAATGAGCAGTTCTTC. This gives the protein CASSPSGISYNEQFF.